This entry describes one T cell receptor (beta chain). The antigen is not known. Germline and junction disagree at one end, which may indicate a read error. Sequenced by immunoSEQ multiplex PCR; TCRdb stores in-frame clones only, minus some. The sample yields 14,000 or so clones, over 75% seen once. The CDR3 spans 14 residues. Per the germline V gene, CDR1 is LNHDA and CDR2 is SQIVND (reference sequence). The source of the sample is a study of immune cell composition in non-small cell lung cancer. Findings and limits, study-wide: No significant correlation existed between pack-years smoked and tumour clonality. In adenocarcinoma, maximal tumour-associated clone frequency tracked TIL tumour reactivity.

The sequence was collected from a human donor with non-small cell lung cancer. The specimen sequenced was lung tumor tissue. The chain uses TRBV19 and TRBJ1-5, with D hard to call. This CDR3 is CASSISESTQPQHF. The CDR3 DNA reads TGTGCCAGTAGTATAAGCGAAAGCACTCAGCCCCAGCATTTT.